The 31 T cell receptor beta chains below were found in one sample sequenced in a study of T cells after yellow fever vaccination. MiXCR, applied by TCRdb to the 5' RACE reads, yields one record per CDR3 protein. Of 250,000 to 300,000 distinct CDR3 sequences in the sample, around 9.3% were seen once. The starting material was CD4+ T cells sorted from PBMCs, obtained 5 days after the yellow fever booster vaccination. The receptor set was obtained from a man younger than 35 who received the YFV17D yellow fever vaccine.

CDR3 residues: CASSNAGTYYEQYF. The CDR3 DNA reads as TGTGCCAGCTCAAACGCCGGGACATATTACGAGCAGTACTTC. The J gene is TRBJ2-7, the V gene TRBV18; maybe TRBD1 (6 bases). Germline V gives CDR1 KGHSH, CDR2 LQKENI. V lost 5 bases and J lost 4, with 15 bases in between. The CDR3 extends over 14 amino acids.

The rearrangement uses TRBV7-9 and TRBJ2-2; D gene ambiguous. This CDR3 is built from 13 residues. Trimming pared 5 bases from V and 8 bases from J, leaving 12 bases between. Germline CDR1 reads SEHNR; CDR2 reads FQNEAQ (reference sequence). The CDR3 protein is CASSTANPGELFF. The CDR3 nucleotides are TGTGCCAGCAGCACCGCGAATCCAGGGGAGCTGTTTTTT.

The CDR3 loop reads CASSYSDRKNTEAFF. CDR3 DNA sequence: TGTGCCAGTAGTTACTCGGACAGGAAGAACACTGAAGCTTTCTTT. The rearrangement links TRBV19 to TRBJ1-1; the match to TRBD1 covers 7 bases. The CDR3 has 15 residues. Unmatched junction bases numbered 7, after V lost 5 bases and J lost 1 base. Germline CDR1 and CDR2: LNHDA and SQIVND (reference sequence). The complete variable domain, with remaining parts taken from reference TRBV19 and TRBJ1-1, reads DGGITQSPKYLFRKEGQNVTLSCEQNLNHDAMYWYRQDPGQGLRLIYYSQIVNDFQKGDIAEGYSVSREKKESFPLTVTSAQKNPTAFYLCASSYSDRKNTEAFFGQGTRLTVV.

This clonotype turned up a few times. The chain joins TRBV4-3 to TRBJ1-6; TRBD1 aligns across 7 bases. The CDR3 is made up of 17 amino acids. CDR1 and CDR2 from the germline V gene are LGHNA and YSLEER. V shed 0 bases, J shed 9 bases, and the junction held 11 bases outside the gene matches. The CDR3 bases are TGCGCCAGCAGCCAAGATTGGCGTGCAGGGGGTGGTTCACCCCTCCACTTT. This codes for CASSQDWRAGGGSPLHF.

The gene calls are TRBV11-2 and TRBJ2-7; D possibly corresponds to TRBD1 (6 bases). CDR3 length equals 14 residues. The germline gives CDR1 SGHAT, CDR2 FQNNGV. The V and J ends lost 1 base and 7 bases respectively, with 14 bases between them. The CDR3 sequence is CASSLGRGFGEQYF. For the CDR3, the DNA is TGTGCCAGCAGCTTAGGCAGGGGATTCGGAGAGCAGTACTTC.

The chain employs TRBV7-3 and TRBJ2-2, with D unclear. The CDR3 contains 14 residues. The V and J ends lost 5 bases and 2 bases respectively, with 9 bases between them. Germline V gene lookup returns CDR1 SGHTA and CDR2 FQGTGA. This chain's CDR3 is CASSPDLNTGELFF. The CDR3 nucleotides read TGTGCCAGCAGCCCCGATCTAAACACCGGGGAGCTGTTTTTT. The full variable domain, rest sourced from reference TRBV7-3 and TRBJ2-2, is GAGVSQTPSNKVTEKGKYVELRCDPISGHTALYWYRQSLGQGPEFLIYFQGTGAADDSGLPNDRFFAVRPEGSVSTLKIQRTERGDSAVYLCASSPDLNTGELFFGEGSRLTVL.

V usage is TRBV9 and J usage is TRBJ2-1, with 7 nucleotides matching TRBD2. V lost 0 bases and J lost 9; bases outside the gene matches: 9. Germline-derived CDR1 and CDR2 are SGDLS and YYNGEE. The CDR3 is made up of 15 amino acids. CDR3 nucleotide sequence: TGTGCCAGCAGCGTAGATCTTCTGGGAGGGAGTGAGCAGTTCTTC. It yields the protein CASSVDLLGGSEQFF.

This clonotype turned up a few times. This chain links TRBV24-1 with TRBJ1-5; 7 nucleotides align to TRBD1. V dropped 6 bases and J dropped 2; count of bases not matched to a gene: 6. The CDR3 has 15 amino acids. Germline values: CDR1 KGHDR, CDR2 SFDVKD. The CDR3 DNA sequence: TGTGCCACCAGTCCAGGGGGGGCCGGCAATCAGCCCCAGCATTTT. Amino acid sequence: CATSPGGAGNQPQHF.

A remark on this clonotype: One end of the junction is discordant with germline, which a read error may explain. The V and J genes are TRBV5-1 and TRBJ2-1; D is uncertain. The CDR3 has 11 residues. From germline, CDR1 is SGHRS and CDR2 YFSETQ. Written as DNA, the CDR3 is TGCGCCAGCAGACTGTACAATGCGCAGTTCTTC. Its protein is CASRLYNAQFF. Variable domain in full (rest from reference TRBV5-1 and TRBJ2-1): KAGVTQTPRYLIKTRGQQVTLSCSPISGHRSVSWYQQTPGQGLQFLFEYFSETQRNKGNFPGRFSGRQFSNSRSEMNVSTLELGDSALYLCASRLYNAQFFGPGTRLTVL.

This clonotype has ten or more counts. This chain connects TRBV5-1 to TRBJ2-3; the match to TRBD2 covers 9 bases. Unmatched junction bases numbered 5, after V lost 7 bases and J lost 2 bases. CDR1 and CDR2 from the germline V gene are SGHRS and YFSETQ. The CDR3 is 14 amino acids. CDR3 coding DNA: TGCGCCAGCGGGGCGGGGGGGCCCACAGATACGCAGTATTTT. As protein: CASGAGGPTDTQYF.

This clonotype was observed many times. The V gene is TRBV10-3, the J gene TRBJ2-1; unclear D gene. This CDR3 contains 13 residues. The germline V gene encodes CDR1 ENHRY and CDR2 SYGVKD. V gave up 0 bases and J gave up 9 bases, with 9 bases separating them. The CDR3 sequence is CAISESVPSEQFF. Written as DNA, the CDR3 is TGTGCCATCAGTGAGTCTGTTCCGAGTGAGCAGTTCTTC.

This clonotype was found many times. The J gene is TRBJ2-3, the V gene TRBV7-2, with D perhaps TRBD2 (5 bases). Germline V gene data show CDR1 as SGHTA and CDR2 as FQGNSA. CDR3 size: 15 residues. Trimming left V 5 bases short and J 2 bases short, with 14 bases between. Here the CDR3 DNA reads TGTGCCAGCAGCCCCCCGCGGGCTTACACAGATACGCAGTATTTT. Translated: CASSPPRAYTDTQYF. Using reference TRBV7-2 and TRBJ2-3 for the parts outside the CDR3, the full variable domain is GAGVSQSPSNKVTEKGKDVELRCDPISGHTALYWYRQSLGQGLEFLIYFQGNSAPDKSGLPSDRFSAERTGGSVSTLTIQRTQQEDSAVYLCASSPPRAYTDTQYFGPGTRLTVL.

This clonotype has only a few counts. The CDR3 nucleotides are TGTGCCACCAGTGATCCGCGACAGGGGGGTTACAATGAGCAGTTCTTC. This encodes CATSDPRQGGYNEQFF. The chain combines TRBV24-1 with TRBJ2-1; 9 bases map to TRBD1. Germline V gene data show CDR1 as KGHDR and CDR2 as SFDVKD. Trimming at V came to 3 bases and at J to 4 bases, leaving 6 bases not matched to a gene. CDR3 size: 16 residues.

The chain combines TRBV7-2 with TRBJ2-2; 7 bases agree with TRBD1. The CDR3 contains 13 residues. The V gene's germline CDR1 is SGHTA and CDR2 FQGNSA. V shed 8 bases, J shed 7 bases, and the junction held 7 bases outside the gene matches. CDR3 in DNA: TGTGCCAGCGGGAGACAGGGAGTCGGGGAGCTGTTTTTT. As protein: CASGRQGVGELFF.

This clonotype was picked up many times. The chain recombines TRBV6-5 with TRBJ2-3; D may be TRBD2 (5 bases). Germline V CDR1 and CDR2: MNHEY, SVGAGI. The CDR3 spans 12 residues. Trimming stripped 4 bases from V and 5 bases from J, with 7 bases between. The CDR3 is CASSFGGDTQYF. The CDR3 bases are TGTGCCAGCAGTTTTGGAGGAGATACGCAGTATTTT.

This clonotype occurred many times. V usage is TRBV5-1 and J usage is TRBJ1-1; TRBD1 is a possible D gene (5 bases). Germline CDR1 reads SGHRS; CDR2 reads YFSETQ. This CDR3 contains 13 residues. The V gene lost 0 bases and the J gene lost 6 bases, with 9 bases spanning the gap. CDR3 nucleotides: TGCGCCAGCAGCTTGGACAGGCCTTCTGAAGCTTTCTTT. Translated: CASSLDRPSEAFF.

The rearrangement joins TRBV5-4 to TRBJ1-2; D may be TRBD1 (6 bases). Between the trimmed V and J ends, which lost 3 bases and 1 base, there was a span of 10 bases. This CDR3 comprises 14 residues. Germline V lookup: CDR1 SGHNT, CDR2 YYREEE (reference sequence). The CDR3 here is CASSSGHRNYGYTF. The CDR3, as DNA: TGTGCCAGCAGCTCGGGACACCGTAACTATGGCTACACCTTC. Supplemented by reference TRBV5-4 and TRBJ1-2, the full variable domain reads ETGVTQSPTHLIKTRGQQVTLRCSSQSGHNTVSWYQQALGQGPQFIFQYYREEENGRGNFPPRFSGLQFPNYSSELNVNALELDDSALYLCASSSGHRNYGYTFGSGTRLTVV.

As to this clonotype: A much larger clone differs by one base, so this may be a read error. V and J are TRBV7-3 and TRBJ1-1; no reliable D call. Deletions cut 4 bases from V and 8 bases from J, with 14 bases between. The CDR3 contains 13 residues. CDR1 SGHTA and CDR2 FQGTGA come from the germline V gene. The CDR3 DNA reads as TGTGCCAGCAGCTCATCCCAGGACGCAGAAGCTTTCTTT. Protein: CASSSSQDAEAFF.

This clonotype was detected ten times or more. The chain employs TRBV5-1 and TRBJ2-1, with a tentative D call TRBD1 (6 bases). The CDR3 contains 16 residues. CDR1 is SGHRS and CDR2 is YFSETQ in the germline V gene. V lost 0 bases to trimming and J lost 3 bases, with 13 bases between them. The CDR3 bases are TGCGCCAGCAGCTTGGAAGGGGGTTTCGTCTACAATGAGCAGTTCTTC. It yields the protein CASSLEGGFVYNEQFF.

This clonotype was counted ten times or more. The V gene is TRBV5-1, the J gene TRBJ1-1, with D maybe TRBD1 (5 bases). Trimming removed 5 bases at V and 0 bases at J, with 14 bases between. Germline V lookup: CDR1 SGHRS, CDR2 YFSETQ. There are 15 residues in the CDR3. CDR3 sequence reads: CASSWASGVNTEAFF. DNA for the CDR3: TGCGCCAGCAGTTGGGCGTCGGGGGTGAACACTGAAGCTTTCTTT. The whole variable domain, remainder taken from reference TRBV5-1 and TRBJ1-1, is KAGVTQTPRYLIKTRGQQVTLSCSPISGHRSVSWYQQTPGQGLQFLFEYFSETQRNKGNFPGRFSGRQFSNSRSEMNVSTLELGDSALYLCASSWASGVNTEAFFGQGTRLTVV.

This clonotype showed up many times. This rearrangement joins TRBV5-1 to TRBJ1-6; D is possibly TRBD1 (5 bases). Between the trimmed V and J ends, which lost 4 bases and 2 bases, there was a span of 16 bases. CDR3 length: 17 amino acids. Germline V gives CDR1 SGHRS, CDR2 YFSETQ. The CDR3 reads CASSHGTAAPYNSPLHF. CDR3 nucleotides: TGCGCCAGCAGCCACGGGACGGCGGCCCCCTATAATTCACCCCTCCACTTT.

A few counts support this clonotype. The V gene is TRBV10-2, the J gene TRBJ2-3; D gene ambiguous. From germline, CDR1 is WSHSY and CDR2 SAAADI. CDR3 size: 12 residues. V lost 3 bases and J 7 bases, leaving 8 bases between the germline ends. The CDR3 region has the DNA TGCGCCAGCAGTGAAGGTTGGAATACGCAGTATTTT. It specifies CASSEGWNTQYF.

In its sample, this clonotype was seen a few times. V usage is TRBV6-6 and J usage is TRBJ1-5, with D hard to call. This CDR3 spans 16 amino acids. Germline V gene data show CDR1 as MNHNY and CDR2 as SVGAGI (reference sequence). V lost 2 bases and J 5 bases, leaving 16 bases between the germline ends. The CDR3 nucleotides read TGTGCCAGCAGTTACGCAGTCGTCCCTGGGGATCAGCCCCAGCATTTT. Translated: CASSYAVVPGDQPQHF.

This clonotype has only a few counts. J is TRBJ2-2 and V is TRBV20-1; 8 positions match TRBD2. Germline loops: CDR1 DFQATT, CDR2 SNEGSKA (reference sequence). With V trimmed by 6 bases and J by 4 bases, 10 bases remained unmatched. The CDR3 is 15 amino acids. The CDR3 nucleotides are TGCAGTGCCCGGCGGCGGGGGGTGGGCACCGGGGAGCTGTTTTTT. Translating gives CSARRRGVGTGELFF.

In its sample, this clonotype was seen a few times. V and J are TRBV29-1 and TRBJ2-6; the D call may be TRBD1 or TRBD2 (5 bases each). This CDR3 has 14 amino acids. V lost 7 bases, J lost 2 bases, and 12 bases lay in between. The germline CDR1 and CDR2 sequences are SQVTM and ANQGSEA. The CDR3: CSATGTAGANVLTF. In DNA, the CDR3 is TGCAGCGCAACCGGGACGGCTGGGGCCAACGTCCTGACTTTC.

The rearrangement uses TRBV12-3 or TRBV12-4 and TRBJ1-1, with D uncertain. V was trimmed by 2 bases and J by 6 bases, leaving 10 bases between them. CDR3 length: 13 amino acids. CDR3 in DNA: TGTGCCAGCAGTTTACTTCGACGGGCTGAAGCTTTCTTT. Amino acid sequence: CASSLLRRAEAFF.

The V and J genes are TRBV7-9 and TRBJ2-1, with D perhaps matching TRBD2 (5 bases). CDR1 and CDR2 (germline): SEHNR, FQNEAQ (reference sequence). V lost 6 bases, J lost 0 bases, and 15 bases lay in between. CDR3 length: 16 amino acids. The CDR3 protein is CASSIGTGSSYNEQFF. In nucleotides, the CDR3 is TGTGCCAGCAGTATCGGTACGGGGAGCTCCTACAATGAGCAGTTCTTC.

This clonotype was detected ten times or more. The CDR3 reads CASSSPGGRAEAFF. DNA for the CDR3: TGCGCCAGCAGCTCCCCAGGGGGGCGGGCTGAAGCTTTCTTT. This chain links TRBV5-1 with TRBJ1-1, with 7 bases matching TRBD1. Germline CDR1 is SGHRS and CDR2 is YFSETQ. This CDR3 region has 14 residues. J was trimmed by 6 bases and V by 3 bases; bases with no gene match: 8.

This clonotype has a handful of counts. This chain joins TRBV20-1 and TRBJ1-2; the D gene is possibly TRBD1 (6 bases). Trimming took off 0 bases at V and 4 bases at J, with 9 bases between the two ends. The CDR3 totals 13 residues. Per the germline V gene, CDR1 is DFQATT and CDR2 is SNEGSKA (reference sequence). The CDR3 DNA reads TGCAGTGCTAGAGATTACAGGGTCTATGGCTACACCTTC. Protein sequence: CSARDYRVYGYTF.

This clonotype was seen only a few times. Here the CDR3 reads CASSRGIGNTEAFF. CDR3 nucleotide sequence: TGTGCCAGCAGCCGCGGCATTGGGAACACTGAAGCTTTCTTT. This chain links TRBV12-3 or TRBV12-4 with TRBJ1-1, with D uncertain. V was cut by 6 bases and J by 1 base, with 12 bases left in between. There are 14 residues in the CDR3.

Only a few counts were recorded for this clonotype. This chain links TRBV30 with TRBJ1-2; D perhaps matches TRBD1 (6 bases). CDR1 is GTSNPN and CDR2 is SVGIG in the germline V gene (reference sequence). This CDR3 comprises 13 residues. V was cut by 2 bases and J by 8 bases, with 15 bases left in between. The CDR3 DNA sequence: TGTGCCTGGAGTCCGGGGGGCAAGGGGGGCTACACCTTC. Amino acid sequence: CAWSPGGKGGYTF.